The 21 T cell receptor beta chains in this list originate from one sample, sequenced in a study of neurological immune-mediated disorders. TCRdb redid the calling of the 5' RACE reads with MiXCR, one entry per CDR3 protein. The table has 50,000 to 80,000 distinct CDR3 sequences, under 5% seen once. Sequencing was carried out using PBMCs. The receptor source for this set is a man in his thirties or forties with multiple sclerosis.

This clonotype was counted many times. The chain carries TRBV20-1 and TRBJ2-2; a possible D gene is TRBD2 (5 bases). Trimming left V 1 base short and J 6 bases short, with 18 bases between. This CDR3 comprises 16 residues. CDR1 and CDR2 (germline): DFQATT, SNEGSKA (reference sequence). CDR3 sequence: CSARVSGGGSAGELFF. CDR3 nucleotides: TGCAGTGCTAGAGTTTCAGGAGGTGGGAGTGCCGGGGAGCTGTTTTTT.

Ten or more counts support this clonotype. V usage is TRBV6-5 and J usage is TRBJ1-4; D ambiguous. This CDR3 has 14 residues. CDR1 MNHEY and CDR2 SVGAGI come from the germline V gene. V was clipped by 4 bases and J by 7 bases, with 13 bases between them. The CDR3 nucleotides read TGTGCCAGCAGTTTAGCAATAGCAGGTGAAAAACTGTTTTTT. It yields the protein CASSLAIAGEKLFF.

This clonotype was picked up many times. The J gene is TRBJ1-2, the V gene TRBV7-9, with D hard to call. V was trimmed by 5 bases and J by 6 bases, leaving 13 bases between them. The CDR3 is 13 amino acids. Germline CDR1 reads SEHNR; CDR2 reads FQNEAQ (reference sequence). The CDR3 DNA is TGTGCCAGCAGCCCCCCGGGGATACATGGCTACACCTTC. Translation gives CASSPPGIHGYTF.

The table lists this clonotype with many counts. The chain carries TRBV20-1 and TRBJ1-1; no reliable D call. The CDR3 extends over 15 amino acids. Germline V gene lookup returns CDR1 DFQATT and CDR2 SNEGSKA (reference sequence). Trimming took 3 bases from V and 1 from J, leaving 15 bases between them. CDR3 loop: CSASFSSAGNTEAFF. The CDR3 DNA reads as TGCAGTGCTAGCTTCTCCTCGGCTGGGAACACTGAAGCTTTCTTT.

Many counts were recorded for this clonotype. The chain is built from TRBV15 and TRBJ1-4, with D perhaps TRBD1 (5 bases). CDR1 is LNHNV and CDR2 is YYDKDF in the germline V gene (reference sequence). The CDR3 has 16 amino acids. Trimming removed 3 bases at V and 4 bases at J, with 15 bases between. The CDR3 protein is CATSSPLDIINEKLFF. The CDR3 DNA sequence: TGTGCCACCAGCAGCCCATTGGACATCATTAATGAAAAACTGTTTTTT.

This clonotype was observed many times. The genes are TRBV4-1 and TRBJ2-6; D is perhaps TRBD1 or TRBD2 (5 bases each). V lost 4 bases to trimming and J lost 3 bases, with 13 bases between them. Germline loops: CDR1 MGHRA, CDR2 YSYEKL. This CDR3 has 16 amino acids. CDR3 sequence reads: CASSPGSGGGANVLTF. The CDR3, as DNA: TGCGCCAGCAGCCCGGGCAGTGGGGGTGGGGCCAACGTCCTGACTTTC.

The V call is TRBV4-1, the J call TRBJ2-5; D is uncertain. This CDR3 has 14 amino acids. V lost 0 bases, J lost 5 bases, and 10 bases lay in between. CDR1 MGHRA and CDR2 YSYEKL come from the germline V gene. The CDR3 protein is CASSQESGRETQYF. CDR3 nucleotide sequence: TGCGCCAGCAGCCAAGAGAGTGGGCGGGAGACCCAGTACTTC.

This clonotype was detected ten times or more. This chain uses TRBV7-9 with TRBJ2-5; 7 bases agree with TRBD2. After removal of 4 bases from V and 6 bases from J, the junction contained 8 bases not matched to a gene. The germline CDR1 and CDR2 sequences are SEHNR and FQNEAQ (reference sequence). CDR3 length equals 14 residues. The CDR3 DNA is TGTGCCAGCAGCTCGAGACTAGCTAGGCAGACCCAGTACTTC. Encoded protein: CASSSRLARQTQYF.

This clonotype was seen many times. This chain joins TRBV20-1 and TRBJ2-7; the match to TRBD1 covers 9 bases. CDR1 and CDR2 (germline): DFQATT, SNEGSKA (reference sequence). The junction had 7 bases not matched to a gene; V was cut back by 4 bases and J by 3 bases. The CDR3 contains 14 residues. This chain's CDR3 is CSATTGTGNYEQYF. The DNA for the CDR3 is TGCAGTGCTACTACCGGGACAGGGAACTACGAGCAGTACTTC.

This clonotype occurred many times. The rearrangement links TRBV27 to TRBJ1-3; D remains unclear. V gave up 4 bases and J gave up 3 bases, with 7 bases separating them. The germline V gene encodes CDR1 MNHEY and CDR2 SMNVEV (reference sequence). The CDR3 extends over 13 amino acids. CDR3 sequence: CASSSYGGNTIYF. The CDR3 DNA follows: TGTGCCAGCAGTTCCTACGGTGGAAACACCATATATTTT.

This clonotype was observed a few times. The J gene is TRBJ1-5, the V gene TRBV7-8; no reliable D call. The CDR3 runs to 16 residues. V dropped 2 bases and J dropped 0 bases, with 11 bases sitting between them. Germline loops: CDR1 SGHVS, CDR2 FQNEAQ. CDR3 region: CASSLTRSNSNQPQHF. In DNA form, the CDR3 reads TGTGCCAGCAGCTTAACTCGATCGAATAGCAATCAGCCCCAGCATTTT. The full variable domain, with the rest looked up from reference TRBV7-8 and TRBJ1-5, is GAGVSQSPRYKVAKRGQDVALRCDPISGHVSLFWYQQALGQGPEFLTYFQNEAQLDKSGLPSDRFFAERPEGSVSTLKIQRTQQEDSAVYLCASSLTRSNSNQPQHFGDGTRLSIL.

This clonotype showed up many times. The CDR3, as DNA: TGCGCCAGCAGTGTCCAGGGGCAGAACACTGAAGCTTTCTTT. Translating gives CASSVQGQNTEAFF. The V call is TRBV5-1, the J call TRBJ1-1; weak D call: TRBD1 (6 bases). Per the germline V gene, CDR1 is SGHRS and CDR2 is YFSETQ. Trimming took off 5 bases at V and 1 base at J, with 12 bases between the two ends. The CDR3 runs to 14 residues.

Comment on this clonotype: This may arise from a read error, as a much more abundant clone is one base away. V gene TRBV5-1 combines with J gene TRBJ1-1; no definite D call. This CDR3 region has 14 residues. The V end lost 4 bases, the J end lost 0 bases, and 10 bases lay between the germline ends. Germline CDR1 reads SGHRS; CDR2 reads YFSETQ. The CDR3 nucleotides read TGCGCCAGCAGCCCTTACAGACTGAACACTGAAGCTTTCTTT. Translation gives CASSPYRLNTEAFF.

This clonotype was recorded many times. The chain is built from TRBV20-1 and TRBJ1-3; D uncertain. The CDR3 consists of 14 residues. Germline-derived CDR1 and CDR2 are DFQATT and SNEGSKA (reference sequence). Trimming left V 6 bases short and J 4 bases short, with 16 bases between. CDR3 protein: CSASVPDGGNTIYF. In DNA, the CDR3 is TGCAGTGCCAGCGTACCCGACGGGGGAAACACCATATATTTT.

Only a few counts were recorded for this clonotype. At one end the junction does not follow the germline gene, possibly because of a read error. This CDR3 is CSASWSRQLSF. CDR3 coding DNA: TGCAGTGCTAGTTGGTCGAGACAGTTATCCTTC. The J gene is TRBJ1-2, the V gene TRBV20-1; tentatively, D is TRBD1 (5 bases). The germline CDR1 and CDR2 sequences are DFQATT and SNEGSKA (reference sequence). The CDR3 is 11 amino acids.

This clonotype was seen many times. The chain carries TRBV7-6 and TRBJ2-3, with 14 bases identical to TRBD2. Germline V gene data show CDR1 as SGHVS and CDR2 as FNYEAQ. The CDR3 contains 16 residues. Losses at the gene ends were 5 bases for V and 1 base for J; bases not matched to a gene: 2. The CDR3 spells CASSPTSGGGTDTQYF. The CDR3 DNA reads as TGTGCCAGCAGCCCGACTAGCGGGGGGGGCACAGATACGCAGTATTTT.

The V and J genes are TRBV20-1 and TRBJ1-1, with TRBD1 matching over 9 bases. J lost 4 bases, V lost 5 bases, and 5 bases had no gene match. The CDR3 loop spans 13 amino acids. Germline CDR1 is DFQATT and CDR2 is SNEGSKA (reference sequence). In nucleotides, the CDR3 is TGCAGTGCTGCCCGGGACAGGGTCACTGAAGCTTTCTTT. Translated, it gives CSAARDRVTEAFF.

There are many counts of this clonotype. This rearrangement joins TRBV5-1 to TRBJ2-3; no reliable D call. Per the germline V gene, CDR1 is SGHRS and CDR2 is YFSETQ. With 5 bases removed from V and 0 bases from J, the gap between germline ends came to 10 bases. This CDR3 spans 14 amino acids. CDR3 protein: CASRPQTSTDTQYF. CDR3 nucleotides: TGCGCCAGCAGACCCCAGACTAGCACAGATACGCAGTATTTT.

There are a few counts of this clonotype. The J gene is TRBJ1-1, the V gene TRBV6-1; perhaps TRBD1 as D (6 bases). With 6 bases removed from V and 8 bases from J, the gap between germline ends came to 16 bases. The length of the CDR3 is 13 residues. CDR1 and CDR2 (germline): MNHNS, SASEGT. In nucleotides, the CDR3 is TGTGCCAGCAGGGGGGCAGGCCTCCCCGAAGCTTTCTTT. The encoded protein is CASRGAGLPEAFF.

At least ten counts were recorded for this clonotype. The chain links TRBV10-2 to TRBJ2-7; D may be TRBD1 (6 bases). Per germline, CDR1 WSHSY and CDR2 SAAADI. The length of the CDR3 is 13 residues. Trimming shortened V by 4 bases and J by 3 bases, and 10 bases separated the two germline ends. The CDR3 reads CASSAGTNYEQYF. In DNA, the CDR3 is TGCGCCAGCAGTGCCGGGACAAACTACGAGCAGTACTTC.

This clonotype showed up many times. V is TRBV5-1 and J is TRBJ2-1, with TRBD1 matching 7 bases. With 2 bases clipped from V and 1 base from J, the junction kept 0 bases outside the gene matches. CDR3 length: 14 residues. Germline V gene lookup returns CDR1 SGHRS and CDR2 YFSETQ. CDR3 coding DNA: TGCGCCAGCAGCTTCAGGGGGTCCTACAATGAGCAGTTCTTC. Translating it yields CASSFRGSYNEQFF.